This T cell receptor (beta chain) was recorded in a study of human T cells and chemical hapten exposure. TCRdb called the RACE reads again in MiXCR, with one record for every CDR3 protein. This sample has approximately 100,000 distinct CDR3 sequences, with 8% to 10% found just once. This CDR3 has 15 amino acids. Germline-derived CDR1 and CDR2 are SEHNR and FQNEAQ (reference sequence). Time point in this sample: pre-sensitization, week 0. Treatment meaning: therapeutic diphenylcyclopropenone sensitization with weekly scalp DPC. This clonotype showed up many times. At one of its ends the junction is not consistent with the germline gene, which may arise from a read error.

The rearrangement links TRBV7-9 to TRBJ1-3; D is ambiguous. The sequence was collected from a woman aged 40 to 55 with alopecia areata. Some clones in this sample may be carry-over from other donors' samples. This specimen was whole blood, taken in connection with sensitization to the hapten diphenylcyclopropenone (DPC). CDR3 sequence: CASSPASLSENTIYF. The CDR3 region has the DNA TGTGCCAGCAGCCCGGCTTCGCTTTCTGAAAACACCATATATTTT.